Shown below are 20 T cell receptor beta chains from a single sample sequenced in a study of blood T cell repertoires in COVID-19. This table comes from immunoSEQ multiplex PCR, and its TCRdb copy is limited to in-frame clones, with some not included. This sample has roughly 250,000 clones, with over 75% found just once. Sequenced material: peripheral blood. All receptors come from a human donor in a cohort sampled during active COVID-19.

The V call is TRBV5-4, the J call TRBJ2-3, with D possibly being TRBD2 (7 bases). Germline CDR1 reads SGHNT; CDR2 reads YYREEE (reference sequence). CDR3 length: 15 amino acids. Deletions cut 2 bases from V and 3 bases from J, with 13 bases between. CDR3 sequence: CASSLPGGGTDTQYF. As DNA, the CDR3 is TGTGCCAGCAGCTTACCGGGGGGCGGTACAGATACGCAGTATTTT.

The chain combines TRBV9 with TRBJ2-2, with D perhaps matching TRBD2 (5 bases). This CDR3 contains 16 residues. Trimming left V 5 bases short and J 4 bases short, with 18 bases between. In germline, CDR1 is SGDLS, CDR2 YYNGEE. The CDR3 DNA follows: TGTGCCAGCAGTTACAGCGGACTTTCGCGCACCGGGGAGCTGTTTTTT. It yields the protein CASSYSGLSRTGELFF.

The genes are TRBV6-1 and TRBJ1-2; D uncertain. CDR3 size: 12 residues. The V gene's germline CDR1 is MNHNS and CDR2 SASEGT. The V gene lost 3 bases and the J gene lost 8 bases, with 10 bases spanning the gap. The CDR3 DNA sequence: TGTGCCAGCAGTGACGGAGGGTCCGGCTACACCTTC. The encoded protein is CASSDGGSGYTF.

This clone was picked up a small number of times. The V and J genes are TRBV2 and TRBJ1-5, with D perhaps matching TRBD1 (5 bases). CDR1 and CDR2 (germline): SNHLY, FYNNEI. V lost 6 bases and J 0 bases, leaving 12 bases between the germline ends. The CDR3 has 15 residues. The CDR3 sequence is CASRGLGGSNQPQHF. DNA for the CDR3: TGTGCCAGCAGGGGACTCGGGGGTAGCAATCAGCCCCAGCATTTT.

The chain uses TRBV5-1 and TRBJ2-7; possibly TRBD2 for D (7 bases). Germline CDR1 is SGHRS and CDR2 is YFSETQ. This CDR3 is built from 16 residues. Deletions cut 3 bases from V and 7 bases from J, with 23 bases between. The CDR3 region has the DNA TGCGCCAGCAGCTGGGGAGGGGGGCCCCCTAATAGGGAGCAGTACTTC. The encoded protein is CASSWGGGPPNREQYF.

V and J are TRBV19 and TRBJ2-5; the match to TRBD1 covers 10 bases. V lost 6 bases and J lost 5; bases outside the gene matches: 3. The V gene's germline CDR1 is LNHDA and CDR2 SQIVND (reference sequence). The CDR3 is 13 residues long. The CDR3 nucleotides read TGTGCCAGTAGCGACAGGGGGCGCGAGACCCAGTACTTC. Its protein product is CASSDRGRETQYF.

This chain uses TRBV4-2 with TRBJ2-3; TRBD2 aligns across 13 bases. The V gene end was trimmed by 4 bases and the J gene end by 0 bases; junction bases not matched to a gene: 7. The germline V gene has CDR1 LGHNA and CDR2 YNFKEQ. The CDR3 loop spans 18 amino acids. The chain's CDR3 is CASSLQTSGGTSTDTQYF. The DNA of the CDR3 is TGTGCCAGCAGCCTTCAGACTAGCGGGGGGACGAGCACAGATACGCAGTATTTT.

This clone was detected once. The genes are TRBV3-1 (or the pseudogene TRBV3-2) and TRBJ2-2; a weak D match, TRBD2 (7 bases). Trimming took off 0 bases at V and 17 bases at J, with 19 bases between the two ends. This CDR3 is built from 14 residues. Germline V lookup: CDR1 LGHDT, CDR2 YNNKEL (reference sequence). The CDR3 sequence: CASSQEGGGAVPFF. Written as DNA, the CDR3 is TGTGCCAGCAGCCAAGAGGGTGGGGGGGCCGTACCATTTTTT.

The chain joins TRBV2 to TRBJ2-6; the D is unclear. The V and J ends lost 3 bases and 4 bases respectively, with 7 bases between them. This CDR3 region has 14 residues. CDR1 and CDR2 from the germline V gene are SNHLY and FYNNEI. Here the CDR3 DNA reads TGTGCCAGCAGTGAGATGAGCGGGGCCAACGTCCTGACTTTC. This translates into CASSEMSGANVLTF.

This chain joins TRBV9 and TRBJ2-5; 7 bases agree with TRBD1. Trimming at V came to 4 bases and at J to 5 bases, leaving 14 bases not matched to a gene. CDR3 length: 16 amino acids. The germline V gene has CDR1 SGDLS and CDR2 YYNGEE. This chain's CDR3 is CASSPRQGLVSETQYF. The CDR3, as DNA: TGTGCCAGCAGCCCCAGACAGGGTCTTGTGTCGGAGACCCAGTACTTC.

In its sample, this clone was seen once. The V and J genes are TRBV5-3 and TRBJ2-3; the match to TRBD2 covers 13 bases. TRBV5-3 is designated an ORF whose function remains uncertain. J lost 0 bases, V lost 4 bases, and 8 bases had no gene match. This CDR3 is 18 amino acids long. The CDR3 bases are TGTGCCAGAAGCCTGGGACTAGCGGGAAGGGAAAGCACAGATACGCAGTATTTT. Translating gives CARSLGLAGRESTDTQYF.

V usage is TRBV6-5 and J usage is TRBJ1-5; D not certain. This CDR3 has 14 residues. Germline V lookup: CDR1 MNHEY, CDR2 SVGAGI. V was shortened by 5 bases and J by 6 bases, with 14 bases between the two germline ends. The CDR3 spells CASSMVSRSQPQHF. The CDR3 region has the DNA TGTGCCAGCAGTATGGTTAGTCGGAGTCAGCCCCAGCATTTT.

The DNA of the CDR3 is TGTGCCAGCTCACCCGGACAGCACGGCAATCAGCCCCAGCATTTT. Residues: CASSPGQHGNQPQHF. V gene TRBV18 combines with J gene TRBJ1-5; tentative D call: TRBD1 (6 bases). The CDR3 loop spans 15 amino acids. Trimming removed 3 bases at V and 2 bases at J, with 11 bases between. CDR1 is KGHSH, CDR2 LQKENI, per germline. The whole variable domain, remainder taken from reference TRBV18 and TRBJ1-5, is NAGVMQNPRHLVRRRGQEARLRCSPMKGHSHVYWYRQLPEEGLKFMVYLQKENIIDESGMPKERFSAEFPKEGPSILRIQQVVRGDSAAYFCASSPGQHGNQPQHFGDGTRLSIL.

The chain recombines TRBV20-1 with TRBJ1-6; the match to TRBD1 covers 11 bases. Germline CDR1 and CDR2: DFQATT and SNEGSKA (reference sequence). The CDR3 contains 16 residues. The V gene end was trimmed by 5 bases and the J gene end by 4 bases; junction bases not matched to a gene: 7. The CDR3 bases are TGCAGTGCTGGTGGACAGGGGGCTTTGTATAATTCACCCCTCCACTTT. Translation: CSAGGQGALYNSPLHF.

This rearrangement joins TRBV24-1 to TRBJ2-2; D unresolved. The CDR3 covers 13 residues. The germline V and J ends were trimmed by 7 bases and 1 base, with 6 bases remaining between them. The germline gives CDR1 KGHDR, CDR2 SFDVKD. The CDR3, as DNA: TGTGCCACCAGAGAGAGGAACACCGGGGAGCTGTTTTTT. This codes for CATRERNTGELFF.

CDR3 bases: TGTGCCAGTAGTATGCAGGGATCCTATGGCTACACCTTC. It encodes CASSMQGSYGYTF. This rearrangement joins TRBV19 to TRBJ1-2; D perhaps matches TRBD1 (5 bases). Trimming shortened V by 3 bases and J by 4 bases, and 9 bases separated the two germline ends. Per the germline V gene, CDR1 is LNHDA and CDR2 is SQIVND (reference sequence). The CDR3 extends over 13 amino acids.

The sample holds one count of this clone. The rearrangement joins TRBV28 to TRBJ1-2; the match to TRBD1 covers 8 bases. The ends lost 4 bases at V and 10 bases at J; junction bases unmatched: 5. CDR1 and CDR2 from the germline V gene are MDHEN and SYDVKM. This CDR3 spans 12 amino acids. The CDR3 is CASSSGQGIYTF. CDR3 DNA: TGTGCCAGCAGTTCCGGACAGGGCATCTACACCTTC.

The V call is TRBV4-1, the J call TRBJ1-1; 7 positions agree with TRBD1. The germline CDR1 and CDR2 sequences are MGHRA and YSYEKL. J lost 4 bases, V lost 4 bases, and 6 bases had no gene match. The CDR3 sequence is 14 residues long. CDR3 residues: CASSRGAGGTEAFF. DNA for the CDR3: TGCGCCAGCAGCCGGGGGGCAGGGGGCACTGAAGCTTTCTTT.

V usage is TRBV6-6 and J usage is TRBJ2-7, with D uncertain. Germline CDR1 MNHNY, CDR2 SVGAGI (reference sequence). The CDR3 consists of 15 residues. V shed 5 bases and J shed 3 bases, with 17 bases lying between them. The chain's CDR3 is CASSDPRPTLYEQYF. CDR3 DNA: TGTGCCAGCAGTGACCCGAGGCCGACCCTCTACGAGCAGTACTTC.

V gene TRBV7-2 combines with J gene TRBJ1-3; D is possibly TRBD1 (5 bases). Germline CDR1 is SGHTA and CDR2 is FQGNSA. This CDR3 is 15 amino acids long. V shed 1 base and J shed 2 bases, with 9 bases lying between them. Here the CDR3 DNA reads TGTGCCAGCAGCTTAGTTGCAGGGCCTGGAAACACCATATATTTT. Protein product: CASSLVAGPGNTIYF.